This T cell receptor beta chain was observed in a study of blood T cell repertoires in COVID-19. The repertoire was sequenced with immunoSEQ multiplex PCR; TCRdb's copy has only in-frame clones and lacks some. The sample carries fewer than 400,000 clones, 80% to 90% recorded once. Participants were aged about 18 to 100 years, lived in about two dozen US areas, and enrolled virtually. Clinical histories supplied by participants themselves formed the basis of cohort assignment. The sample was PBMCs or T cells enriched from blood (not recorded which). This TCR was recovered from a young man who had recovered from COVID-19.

The CDR3 DNA reads as TGTGCCTGGAGTGTCTCGGGGGTAAACATTCAGTACTTC. Translation gives CAWSVSGVNIQYF. V is TRBV30 and J is TRBJ2-4, with D possibly matching TRBD2 (6 bases). Germline V gene lookup returns CDR1 GTSNPN and CDR2 SVGIG (reference sequence). V gave up 0 bases and J gave up 6 bases, with 9 bases separating them. The CDR3 is 13 residues long.